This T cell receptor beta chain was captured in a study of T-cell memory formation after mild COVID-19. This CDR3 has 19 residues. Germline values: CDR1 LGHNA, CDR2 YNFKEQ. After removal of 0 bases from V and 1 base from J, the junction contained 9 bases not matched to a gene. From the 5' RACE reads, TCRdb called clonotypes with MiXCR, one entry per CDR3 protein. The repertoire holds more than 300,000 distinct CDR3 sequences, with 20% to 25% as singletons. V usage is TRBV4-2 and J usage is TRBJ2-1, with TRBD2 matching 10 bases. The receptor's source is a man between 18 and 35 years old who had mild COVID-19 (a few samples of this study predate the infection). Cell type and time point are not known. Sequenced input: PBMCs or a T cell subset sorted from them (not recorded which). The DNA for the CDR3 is TGTGCCAGCAGCCAAGATTTCAGCGGGGGGGCTGGATCCTACAATGAGCAGTTCTTC. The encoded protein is CASSQDFSGGAGSYNEQFF.